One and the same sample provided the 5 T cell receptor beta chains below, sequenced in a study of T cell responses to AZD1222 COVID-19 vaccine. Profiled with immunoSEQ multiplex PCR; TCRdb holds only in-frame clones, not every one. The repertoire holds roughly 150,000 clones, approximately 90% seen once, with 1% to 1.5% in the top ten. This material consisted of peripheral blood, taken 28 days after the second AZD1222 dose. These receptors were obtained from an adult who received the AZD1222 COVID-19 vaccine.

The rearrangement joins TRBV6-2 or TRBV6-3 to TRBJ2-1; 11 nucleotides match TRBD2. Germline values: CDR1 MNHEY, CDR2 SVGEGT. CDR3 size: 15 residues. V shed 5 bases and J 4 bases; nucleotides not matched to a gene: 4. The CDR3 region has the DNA TGTGCCAGCAGTCAGACTAGCGGGGTTTACAATGAGCAGTTCTTC. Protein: CASSQTSGVYNEQFF.

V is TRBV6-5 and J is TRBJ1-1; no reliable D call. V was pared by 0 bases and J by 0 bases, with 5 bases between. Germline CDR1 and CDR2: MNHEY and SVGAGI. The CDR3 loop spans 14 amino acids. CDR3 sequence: CASSYSPVNTEAFF. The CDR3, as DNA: TGTGCCAGCAGTTACTCTCCAGTGAACACTGAAGCTTTCTTT.

CDR3 sequence (DNA): TGTGCCAGCAGCAAAGTTTCACGTTCGGCTAGCGATCCCTACAATGAGCAGTTCTTC. Translation gives CASSKVSRSASDPYNEQFF. The chain recombines TRBV21-1 with TRBJ2-1; the tabulated D call, TRBD2, remains unverified against the DNA. TRBV21-1 represents a pseudogene. CDR3 length: 19 amino acids.

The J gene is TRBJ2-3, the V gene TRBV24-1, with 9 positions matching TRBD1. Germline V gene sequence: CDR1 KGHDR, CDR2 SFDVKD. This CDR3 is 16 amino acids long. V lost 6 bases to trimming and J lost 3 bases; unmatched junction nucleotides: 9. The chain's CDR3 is CATSQTQGARTDTQYF. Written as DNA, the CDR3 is TGTGCCACCAGTCAAACACAGGGGGCGAGGACAGATACGCAGTATTTT.

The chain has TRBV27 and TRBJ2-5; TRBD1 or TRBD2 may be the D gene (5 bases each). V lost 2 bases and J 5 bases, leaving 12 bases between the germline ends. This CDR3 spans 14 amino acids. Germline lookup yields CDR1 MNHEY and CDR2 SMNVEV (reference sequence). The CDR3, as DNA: TGTGCCAGCAGTTTAAACAGGTGGGGGGAGACCCAGTACTTC. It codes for CASSLNRWGETQYF.